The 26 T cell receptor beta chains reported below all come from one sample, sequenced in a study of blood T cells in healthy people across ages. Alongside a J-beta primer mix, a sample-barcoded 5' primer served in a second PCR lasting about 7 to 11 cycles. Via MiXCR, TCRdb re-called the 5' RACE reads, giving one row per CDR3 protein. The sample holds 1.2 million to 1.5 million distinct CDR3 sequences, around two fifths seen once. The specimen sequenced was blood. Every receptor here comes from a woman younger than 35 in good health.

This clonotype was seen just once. The CDR3 spells CAISDPGGDEQYF. The CDR3 region has the DNA TGTGCCATCAGTGACCCCGGCGGGGACGAGCAGTACTTC. The chain uses TRBV10-3 and TRBJ2-7, with a tentative D call TRBD2 (6 bases). Trimming shortened V by 3 bases and J by 5 bases, and 11 bases separated the two germline ends. The CDR3 covers 13 residues. Germline loops: CDR1 ENHRY, CDR2 SYGVKD.

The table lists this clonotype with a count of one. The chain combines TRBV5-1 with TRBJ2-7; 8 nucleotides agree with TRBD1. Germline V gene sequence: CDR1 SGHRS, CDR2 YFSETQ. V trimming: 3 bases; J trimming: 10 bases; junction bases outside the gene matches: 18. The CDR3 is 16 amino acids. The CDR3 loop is CASSYCDRGRVEAQYF. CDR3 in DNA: TGCGCCAGCAGCTACTGCGACAGGGGCCGTGTCGAGGCCCAGTACTTC.

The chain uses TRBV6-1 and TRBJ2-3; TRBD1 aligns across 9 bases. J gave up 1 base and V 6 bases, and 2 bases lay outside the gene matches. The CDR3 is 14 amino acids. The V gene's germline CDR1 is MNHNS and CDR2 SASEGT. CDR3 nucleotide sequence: TGTGCCAGCAGCGGGACAGGGCGCACAGATACGCAGTATTTT. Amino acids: CASSGTGRTDTQYF.

The CDR3 DNA is TGCGCCAGCAGCCAAGTCGAGGGCGTTAACACCGGGGAGCTGTTTTTT. Translation: CASSQVEGVNTGELFF. V is TRBV4-1 and J is TRBJ2-2; possible D gene TRBD2, 5 bases. The length of the CDR3 is 16 residues. Germline V gene data show CDR1 as MGHRA and CDR2 as YSYEKL. V lost 1 base, J lost 2 bases, and 11 bases lay in between.

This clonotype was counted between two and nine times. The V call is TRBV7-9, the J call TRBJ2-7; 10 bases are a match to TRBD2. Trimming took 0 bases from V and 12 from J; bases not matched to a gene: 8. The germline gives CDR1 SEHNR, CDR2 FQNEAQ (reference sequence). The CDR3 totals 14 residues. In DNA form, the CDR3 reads TGTGCCAGCAGCTTAGCATCTAGCGGGAGAGGTCTGTACTTC. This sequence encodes CASSLASSGRGLYF. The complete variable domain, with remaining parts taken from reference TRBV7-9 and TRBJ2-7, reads DTGVSQNPRHKITKRGQNVTFRCDPISEHNRLYWYRQTLGQGPEFLTYFQNEAQLEKSRLLSDRFSAERPKGSFSTLEIQRTEQGDSAMYLCASSLASSGRGLYFGPGTRLTVT.

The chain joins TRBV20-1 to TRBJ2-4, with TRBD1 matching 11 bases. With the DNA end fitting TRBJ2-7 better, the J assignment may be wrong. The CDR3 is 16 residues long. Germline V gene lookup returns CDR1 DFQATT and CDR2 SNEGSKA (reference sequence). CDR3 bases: TGCAGTGCTGGACGGGCGACCGGGACAGGGGGTTACGAGCAGTACTTC. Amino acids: CSAGRATGTGGYEQYF.

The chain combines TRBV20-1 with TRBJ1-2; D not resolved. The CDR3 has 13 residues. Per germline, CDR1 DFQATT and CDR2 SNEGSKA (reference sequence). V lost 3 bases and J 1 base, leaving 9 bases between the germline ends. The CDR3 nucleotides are TGCAGTGCTAGTTTGGCAGTTAACTATGGCTACACCTTC. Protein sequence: CSASLAVNYGYTF.

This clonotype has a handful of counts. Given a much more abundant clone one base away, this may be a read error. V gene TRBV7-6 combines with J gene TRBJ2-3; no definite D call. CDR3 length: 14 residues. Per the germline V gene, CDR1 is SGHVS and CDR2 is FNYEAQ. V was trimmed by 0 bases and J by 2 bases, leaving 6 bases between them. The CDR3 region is CASSLAWPTDTQYF. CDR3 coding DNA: TGTGCCAGCAGCTTAGCGTGGCCCACAGATACGCAGTATTTT.

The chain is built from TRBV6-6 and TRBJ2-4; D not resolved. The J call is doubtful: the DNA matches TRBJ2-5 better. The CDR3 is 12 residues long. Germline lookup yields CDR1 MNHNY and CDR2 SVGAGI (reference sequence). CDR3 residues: CASSFPTETQYF. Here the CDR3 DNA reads TGTGCCAGCAGTTTCCCTACCGAGACCCAGTACTTC.

The CDR3 nucleotides read TGCGCCAGCAGCTTGGACCCGGGACAGGGGACCTACGAGCAGTACTTC. It translates to CASSLDPGQGTYEQYF. The J gene is TRBJ2-7, the V gene TRBV5-1; the match to TRBD1 covers 10 bases. CDR1 is SGHRS, CDR2 YFSETQ, per germline. The CDR3 sequence is 16 residues long. J gave up 2 bases and V 0 bases, and 5 bases lay outside the gene matches.

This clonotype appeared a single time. The DNA of the CDR3 is TGTGCCAGCAGTTACGACCCAGTAGCGGGAGTCCACGAGCAGTACTTC. Its protein is CASSYDPVAGVHEQYF. This chain uses TRBV6-2 or TRBV6-3 with TRBJ2-7; 9 bases line up with TRBD2. The V gene's germline CDR1 is MNHEY and CDR2 SVGEGT. The CDR3 covers 16 residues. After removal of 2 bases from V and 5 bases from J, the junction contained 10 bases not matched to a gene.

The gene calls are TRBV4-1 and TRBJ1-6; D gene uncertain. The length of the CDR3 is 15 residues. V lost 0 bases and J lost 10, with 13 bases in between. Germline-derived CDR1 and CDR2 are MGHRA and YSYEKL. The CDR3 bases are TGCGCCAGCAGCCAAGATCCCGGCGAGTGGTCACCCCTCCACTTT. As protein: CASSQDPGEWSPLHF.

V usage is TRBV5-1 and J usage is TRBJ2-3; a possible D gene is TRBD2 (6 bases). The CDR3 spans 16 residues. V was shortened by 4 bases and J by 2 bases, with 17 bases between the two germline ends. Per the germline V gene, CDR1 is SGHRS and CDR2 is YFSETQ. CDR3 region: CASSLGGTRDTDTQYF. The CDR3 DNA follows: TGCGCCAGCAGCCTCGGGGGAACGCGAGACACAGATACGCAGTATTTT.

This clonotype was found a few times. CDR3 in DNA: TGCGCCAGCAGCCTGGGACTAGCGGGAGACGTCTATGAGCAGTTCTTC. Protein: CASSLGLAGDVYEQFF. The chain combines TRBV5-1 with TRBJ2-1; TRBD2 matches 14 bases. Germline V gene lookup returns CDR1 SGHRS and CDR2 YFSETQ. V shed 4 bases, J shed 8 bases, and the junction held 8 bases outside the gene matches. CDR3 size: 16 residues.

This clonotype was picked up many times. The CDR3 sequence: CASSFGQGGDTQYF. DNA of the CDR3: TGCGCCAGCAGCTTCGGACAGGGCGGAGATACGCAGTATTTT. The chain is built from TRBV5-1 and TRBJ2-3; the match to TRBD1 covers 8 bases. Germline CDR1 and CDR2: SGHRS and YFSETQ. Trimming removed 2 bases from V and 5 bases from J; junction bases left unmatched: 4. This CDR3 is built from 14 residues.

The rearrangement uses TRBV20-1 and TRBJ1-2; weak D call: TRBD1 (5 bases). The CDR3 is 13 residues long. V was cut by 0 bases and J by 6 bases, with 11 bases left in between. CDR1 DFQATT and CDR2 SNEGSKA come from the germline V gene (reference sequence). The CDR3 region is CSARDNRRDGYTF. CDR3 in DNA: TGCAGTGCTAGAGATAACAGGAGGGATGGCTACACCTTC.

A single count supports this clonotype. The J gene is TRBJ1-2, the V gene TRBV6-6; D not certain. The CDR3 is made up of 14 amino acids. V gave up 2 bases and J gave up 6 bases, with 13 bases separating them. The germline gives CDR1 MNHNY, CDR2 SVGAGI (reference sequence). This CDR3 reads CASSYGRAGDGYTF. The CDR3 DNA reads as TGTGCCAGCAGTTACGGTCGGGCAGGCGATGGCTACACCTTC.

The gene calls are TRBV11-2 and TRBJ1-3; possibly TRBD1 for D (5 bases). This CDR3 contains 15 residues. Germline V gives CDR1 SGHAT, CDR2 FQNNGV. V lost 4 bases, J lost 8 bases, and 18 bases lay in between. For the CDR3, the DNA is TGTGCCAGCAGCTCCGGGACCGCCTTTAGAGACACCATATATTTT. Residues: CASSSGTAFRDTIYF.

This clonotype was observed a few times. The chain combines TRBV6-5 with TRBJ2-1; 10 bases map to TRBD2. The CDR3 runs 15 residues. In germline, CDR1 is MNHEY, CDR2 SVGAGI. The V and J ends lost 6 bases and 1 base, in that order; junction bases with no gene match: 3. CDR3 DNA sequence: TGTGCCAGCAGCAATAGCGGGGGGTCCTACAATGAGCAGTTCTTC. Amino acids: CASSNSGGSYNEQFF.

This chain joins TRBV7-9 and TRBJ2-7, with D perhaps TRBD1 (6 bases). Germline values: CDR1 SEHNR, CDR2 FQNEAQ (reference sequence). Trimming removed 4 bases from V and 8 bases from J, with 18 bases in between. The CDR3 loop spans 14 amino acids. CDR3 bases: TGTGCCAGCAGCTCAGGGGTCTGGGGTACGCAGCAGTACTTC. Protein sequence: CASSSGVWGTQQYF. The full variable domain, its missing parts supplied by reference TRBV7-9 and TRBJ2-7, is DTGVSQNPRHKITKRGQNVTFRCDPISEHNRLYWYRQTLGQGPEFLTYFQNEAQLEKSRLLSDRFSAERPKGSFSTLEIQRTEQGDSAMYLCASSSGVWGTQQYFGPGTRLTVT.

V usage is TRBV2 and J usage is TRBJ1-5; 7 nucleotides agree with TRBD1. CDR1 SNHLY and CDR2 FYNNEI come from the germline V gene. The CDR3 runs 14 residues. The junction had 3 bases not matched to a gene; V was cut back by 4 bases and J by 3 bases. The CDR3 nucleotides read TGTGCCAGCAGTGCGGGACAGTTCAATCAGCCCCAGCATTTT. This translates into CASSAGQFNQPQHF.

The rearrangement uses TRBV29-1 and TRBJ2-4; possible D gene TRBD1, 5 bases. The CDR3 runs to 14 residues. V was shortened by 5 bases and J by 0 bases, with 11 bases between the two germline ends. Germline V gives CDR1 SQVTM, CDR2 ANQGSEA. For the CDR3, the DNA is TGCAGCGTTTCAGGGAATCTAGCCAAAAACATTCAGTACTTC. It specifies CSVSGNLAKNIQYF.

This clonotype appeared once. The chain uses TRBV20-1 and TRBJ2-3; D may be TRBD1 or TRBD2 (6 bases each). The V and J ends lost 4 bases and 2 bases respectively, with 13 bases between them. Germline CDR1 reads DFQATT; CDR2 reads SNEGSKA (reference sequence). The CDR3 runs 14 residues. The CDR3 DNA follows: TGCAGTGCTACCACCACGGGGGCCACAGATACGCAGTATTTT. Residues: CSATTTGATDTQYF.

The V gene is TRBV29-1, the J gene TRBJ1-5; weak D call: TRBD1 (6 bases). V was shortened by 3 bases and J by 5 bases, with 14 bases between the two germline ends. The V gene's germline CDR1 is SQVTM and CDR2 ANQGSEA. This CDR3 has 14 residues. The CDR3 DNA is TGCAGCGTTGAGGCAGGGGAACCCGATCAGCCCCAGCATTTT. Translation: CSVEAGEPDQPQHF.

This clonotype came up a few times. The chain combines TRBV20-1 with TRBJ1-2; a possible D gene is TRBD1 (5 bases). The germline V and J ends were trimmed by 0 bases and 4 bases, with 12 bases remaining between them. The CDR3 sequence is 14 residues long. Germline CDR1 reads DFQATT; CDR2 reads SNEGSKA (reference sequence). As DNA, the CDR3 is TGCAGTGCTAGAGACCAACAGGAGCTCTATGGCTACACCTTC. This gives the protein CSARDQQELYGYTF.

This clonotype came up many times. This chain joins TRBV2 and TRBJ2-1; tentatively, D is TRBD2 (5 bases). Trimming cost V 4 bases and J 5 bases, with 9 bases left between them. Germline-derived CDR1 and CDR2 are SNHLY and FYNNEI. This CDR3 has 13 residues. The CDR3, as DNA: TGTGCCAGCAGTGGGAGGTCGAACAATGAGCAGTTCTTC. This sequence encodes CASSGRSNNEQFF.